The clone carrying this TCR beta chain came up a few times. Its antigen is not known. Once obtained from cultured CD4+ T cells, the DNA was sequenced using the Oncomine TCR Beta short-read assay. In TCRdb, the PCR reads were re-called with MiXCR into one record per CDR3 protein. The sample consists of around 19,000 distinct CDR3 sequences, approximately 49% of them appearing once. This sample was included in a study of vaccination and CD4 T cells after COVID-19. Study results and caveats: Researchers report that 304 of 307 vaccine-specific clones in convalescent patients proved spike mono-reactive.

Treatment reported: roughly 10-day PBMC culture with coronavirus spike peptide pools or control peptides (ViraFEST assay). Culture proceeded for around 11 days, and CD4+ T cells were then isolated by negative selection. V shed 7 bases and J shed 9 bases, with 16 bases lying between them. This CDR3 contains 14 residues. Germline assignment: CDR1 MGHDK and CDR2 SYGVNS. This clonotype was sampled from a human donor who had recovered from COVID-19. The sequenced sample consisted of CD4+ T cells from blood, cultured in vitro. The J gene is TRBJ1-6, the V gene TRBV25-1; maybe TRBD1 (5 bases). CDR3 in DNA: TGTGCCAGCATTGAGTCAGGGATGATTTCACCCCTCCACTTT. Its protein is CASIESGMISPLHF.